A selection of T cell receptor beta chains follows, all from one sample in a study of T cells in Graves' hyperthyroidism and ophthalmopathy. TCRdb called the multiplex PCR reads again in MiXCR, with one record for every CDR3 protein. The sample yields under 350,000 distinct CDR3 sequences, around 20% seen once. Material for sequencing was blood. The receptors shown here come from a woman aged 45-65 years with Graves' hyperthyroidism. CDR3s include the opening cysteine and the closing phenylalanine or tryptophan. A D gene is named only where the DNA matches it firmly. Size is stated for part of the rows, as once, few or many counts, or as a class when the clone is expanded.

D gene: -; J gene: TRBJ2-2; clone size: many; V gene: TRBV11-2; CDR3 protein: CASSLGGRVGELFF; CDR3 DNA: TGTGCCAGCAGCTTAGGGGGCCGGGTCGGGGAGCTGTTTTTT
D gene: -; J gene: TRBJ2-3; clone size: many; V gene: TRBV12-3/TRBV12-4; CDR3 protein: CASRPSYSSDTQYF; CDR3 DNA: TGTGCCAGCAGGCCCTCCTATAGTTCAGATACGCAGTATTTT
D gene: -; J gene: TRBJ1-2; clone size: -; V gene: TRBV4-1; CDR3 protein: CASSSTNPGFGYTF; CDR3 DNA: TGCGCCAGCAGTTCCACAAACCCGGGTTTTGGCTACACCTTC
D gene: TRBD1; J gene: TRBJ1-5; clone size: -; V gene: TRBV29-1; CDR3 protein: CSVEGRQGQHF; CDR3 DNA: TGCAGCGTTGAAGGTCGACAGGGACAGCATTTT
D gene: -; J gene: TRBJ2-5; clone size: many; V gene: TRBV20-1; CDR3 protein: CSARWDQRMKKGTQYF; CDR3 DNA: TGCAGTGCTAGATGGGACCAGCGGATGAAAAAGGGGACCCAGTACTTC
D gene: -; J gene: TRBJ1-1; clone size: few; V gene: TRBV12-3/TRBV12-4; CDR3 protein: CASSSSSVNTEAFF; CDR3 DNA: TGTGCCAGCAGTTCCAGTTCGGTGAACACTGAAGCTTTCTTT
D gene: TRBD2; J gene: TRBJ2-7; clone size: many; V gene: TRBV28; CDR3 protein: CASTKTRLAGDEQYF; CDR3 DNA: TGTGCCAGCACCAAAACTCGACTAGCGGGAGACGAGCAGTACTTC
D gene: TRBD2; J gene: TRBJ2-7; clone size: -; V gene: TRBV12-3/TRBV12-4; CDR3 protein: CASTTSGMAPQAEQYF; CDR3 DNA: TGTGCCAGCACGACTAGCGGGATGGCTCCTCAGGCCGAGCAGTACTTC
D gene: TRBD1; J gene: TRBJ1-1; clone size: many; V gene: TRBV28; CDR3 protein: CASRPTDRVNTEAFF; CDR3 DNA: TGTGCCAGCAGGCCTACGGACAGGGTGAACACTGAAGCTTTCTTT
D gene: -; J gene: TRBJ1-5; clone size: -; V gene: TRBV6-1; CDR3 protein: CASSRMSSNQPQHF; CDR3 DNA: TGTGCCAGCAGCAGGATGAGTAGCAATCAGCCCCAGCATTTT
D gene: -; J gene: TRBJ1-5; clone size: many; V gene: TRBV2; CDR3 protein: CASGRANQPQHF; CDR3 DNA: TGTGCCAGCGGTAGAGCAAATCAGCCCCAGCATTTT
D gene: -; J gene: TRBJ2-7; clone size: many; V gene: TRBV7-9; CDR3 protein: CASSIRGGYEQYF; CDR3 DNA: TGTGCCAGCAGCATAAGGGGGGGGTACGAGCAGTACTTC
D gene: TRBD2; J gene: TRBJ2-3; clone size: many; V gene: TRBV5-1; CDR3 protein: CASSPVVGGGTDTQYF; CDR3 DNA: TGCGCCAGCAGCCCTGTGGTCGGGGGGGGCACAGATACGCAGTATTTT
D gene: TRBD2; J gene: TRBJ2-1; clone size: -; V gene: TRBV30; CDR3 protein: CAWWTSGGGWSYNEQFF; CDR3 DNA: TGTGCCTGGTGGACTAGCGGGGGGGGATGGTCCTACAATGAGCAGTTCTTC
D gene: TRBD2; J gene: TRBJ2-3; clone size: -; V gene: TRBV11-3; CDR3 protein: CASSSSAGVIDTQYF; CDR3 DNA: TGTGCCAGCAGCTCTTCAGCGGGAGTTATAGATACGCAGTATTTT
D gene: -; J gene: TRBJ1-6; clone size: -; V gene: TRBV19; CDR3 protein: CASSTGRGNSPLHF; CDR3 DNA: TGTGCCAGTAGTACGGGACGGGGTAATTCACCCCTCCACTTT
D gene: -; J gene: TRBJ1-6; clone size: many; V gene: TRBV11-2; CDR3 protein: CASSSSPGSPLHF; CDR3 DNA: TGTGCCAGCAGCTCATCGCCGGGATCACCCCTCCACTTT
D gene: TRBD2; J gene: TRBJ2-4; clone size: many; V gene: TRBV10-3; CDR3 protein: CAISGLAGNIQYF; CDR3 DNA: TGTGCCATCAGTGGACTAGCGGGAAACATTCAGTACTTC
D gene: TRBD2; J gene: TRBJ2-7; clone size: -; V gene: TRBV11-1; CDR3 protein: CASSLAPGLAGAVSHEQYF; CDR3 DNA: TGTGCCAGCAGCTTAGCTCCGGGACTAGCGGGAGCCGTCAGCCACGAGCAGTACTTC
D gene: -; J gene: TRBJ2-1; clone size: once; V gene: TRBV7-9; CDR3 protein: CASSLGFGSSYNEQFF; CDR3 DNA: TGTGCCAGCAGCTTAGGATTTGGGAGCTCCTACAATGAGCAGTTCTTC
D gene: -; J gene: TRBJ1-3; clone size: -; V gene: TRBV29-1; CDR3 protein: CSVDGVAGNTIYF; CDR3 DNA: TGCAGCGTTGATGGGGTAGCTGGAAACACCATATATTTT
D gene: -; J gene: TRBJ2-5; clone size: -; V gene: TRBV6-1; CDR3 protein: CASSEEGLPQETQYF; CDR3 DNA: TGTGCCAGCAGTGAAGAGGGACTCCCTCAAGAGACCCAGTACTTC
D gene: TRBD1; J gene: TRBJ1-2; clone size: many; V gene: TRBV5-1; CDR3 protein: CASSQTGNYGYTF; CDR3 DNA: TGCGCCAGCAGCCAGACAGGGAACTATGGCTACACCTTC
D gene: -; J gene: TRBJ2-3; clone size: few; V gene: TRBV4-1; CDR3 protein: CASSYPGQNTDTQYF; CDR3 DNA: TGCGCCAGCAGCTATCCGGGACAAAACACGGATACGCAGTATTTT
D gene: TRBD1; J gene: TRBJ2-6; clone size: few; V gene: TRBV29-1; CDR3 protein: CSVEDRLTPGANVLTF; CDR3 DNA: TGCAGCGTTGAGGACAGGCTAACCCCTGGGGCCAACGTCCTGACTTTC
D gene: -; J gene: TRBJ1-5; clone size: few; V gene: TRBV20-1; CDR3 protein: CSARAAGLYQPQHF; CDR3 DNA: TGCAGTGCTAGAGCGGCAGGGCTATATCAGCCCCAGCATTTT
D gene: -; J gene: TRBJ1-1; clone size: many; V gene: TRBV5-1; CDR3 protein: CASSDAGAGVNTEAFF; CDR3 DNA: TGCGCCAGCAGTGATGCGGGGGCAGGGGTGAACACTGAAGCTTTCTTT
D gene: -; J gene: TRBJ2-2; clone size: few; V gene: TRBV12-3/TRBV12-4; CDR3 protein: CASSYRDRTGELFF; CDR3 DNA: TGTGCCAGCAGTTACAGGGATAGGACCGGGGAGCTGTTTTTT
D gene: -; J gene: TRBJ2-3; clone size: many; V gene: TRBV20-1; CDR3 protein: CSAPPSGTDTQYF; CDR3 DNA: TGCAGTGCTCCTCCTAGCGGCACAGATACGCAGTATTTT
D gene: -; J gene: TRBJ1-1; clone size: many; V gene: TRBV20-1; CDR3 protein: CSARGGLAEAFF; CDR3 DNA: TGCAGTGCTAGAGGGGGGCTCGCTGAAGCTTTCTTT
D gene: -; J gene: TRBJ2-1; clone size: many; V gene: TRBV2; CDR3 protein: CASRGAGEYNEQFF; CDR3 DNA: TGTGCCAGCAGGGGGGCGGGGGAATACAATGAGCAGTTCTTC
D gene: TRBD1; J gene: TRBJ1-5; clone size: many; V gene: TRBV20-1; CDR3 protein: CSANPGQYQPQHF; CDR3 DNA: TGCAGTGCTAACCCGGGACAGTATCAGCCCCAGCATTTT
D gene: TRBD1; J gene: TRBJ2-1; clone size: many; V gene: TRBV3-1; CDR3 protein: CASSQHPGTGRNEQFF; CDR3 DNA: TGTGCCAGCAGCCAACACCCCGGGACAGGGCGGAATGAGCAGTTCTTC
D gene: -; J gene: TRBJ2-7; clone size: few; V gene: TRBV11-2; CDR3 protein: CASSPSSGAAYEQYF; CDR3 DNA: TGTGCCAGCAGTCCGAGTAGCGGAGCTGCCTACGAGCAGTACTTC
D gene: -; J gene: TRBJ2-7; clone size: many; V gene: TRBV28; CDR3 protein: CASYPGILSYEQYF; CDR3 DNA: TGTGCCAGCTACCCGGGCATCCTCTCCTACGAGCAGTACTTC
D gene: TRBD2; J gene: TRBJ2-7; clone size: -; V gene: TRBV7-9; CDR3 protein: CASSLDRRLAGLYEQYF; CDR3 DNA: TGTGCCAGCAGCTTAGACCGCCGACTAGCGGGACTCTACGAGCAGTACTTC
D gene: -; J gene: TRBJ2-7; clone size: few; V gene: TRBV5-6; CDR3 protein: CASSSRGEGWEEPLYEQYF; CDR3 DNA: TGTGCCAGCAGCTCGAGGGGAGAGGGGTGGGAAGAACCCCTCTACGAGCAGTACTTC
D gene: -; J gene: TRBJ2-1; clone size: many; V gene: TRBV12-3/TRBV12-4; CDR3 protein: CASSPRWDEQFF; CDR3 DNA: TGTGCCAGCAGTCCCCGGTGGGATGAGCAGTTCTTC
D gene: -; J gene: TRBJ2-1; clone size: many; V gene: TRBV6-1; CDR3 protein: CASSPRGTSSSYNEQFF; CDR3 DNA: TGTGCCAGCAGCCCTCGAGGGACATCTAGCTCCTACAATGAGCAGTTCTTC
D gene: TRBD2; J gene: TRBJ2-7; clone size: -; V gene: TRBV7-6; CDR3 protein: CASSLDASGRASEQYF; CDR3 DNA: TGTGCCAGCAGCTTAGACGCTAGCGGGAGGGCAAGCGAGCAGTACTTC
D gene: -; J gene: TRBJ2-7; clone size: many; V gene: TRBV5-1; CDR3 protein: CASSRVDATYEQYF; CDR3 DNA: TGCGCCAGCAGCCGAGTGGACGCAACCTACGAGCAGTACTTC
D gene: -; J gene: TRBJ2-5; clone size: few; V gene: TRBV9; CDR3 protein: CASSVGERGTQYF; CDR3 DNA: TGTGCCAGCAGCGTAGGTGAGCGAGGGACCCAGTACTTC
D gene: TRBD1; J gene: TRBJ1-3; clone size: many; V gene: TRBV6-1; CDR3 protein: CASRGQGSGNTIYF; CDR3 DNA: TGTGCCAGCAGGGGACAGGGCTCTGGAAACACCATATATTTT
D gene: TRBD1; J gene: TRBJ2-7; clone size: many; V gene: TRBV18; CDR3 protein: CASSRTGINEQYF; CDR3 DNA: TGTGCCAGCTCGAGGACAGGGATCAACGAGCAGTACTTC
D gene: TRBD1; J gene: TRBJ1-2; clone size: -; V gene: TRBV12-3/TRBV12-4; CDR3 protein: CASSFFSGGDNYGYTF; CDR3 DNA: TGTGCCAGCAGTTTTTTTTCAGGGGGCGATAACTATGGCTACACCTTC
D gene: TRBD1; J gene: TRBJ1-4; clone size: many; V gene: TRBV28; CDR3 protein: CASTQGANEKLFF; CDR3 DNA: TGTGCCAGCACCCAGGGGGCTAATGAAAAACTGTTTTTT
D gene: TRBD2; J gene: TRBJ2-3; clone size: -; V gene: TRBV28; CDR3 protein: CASSSLPASGGTITDTQYF; CDR3 DNA: TGTGCCAGCAGTTCCCTCCCGGCTAGCGGGGGGACCATCACAGATACGCAGTATTTT
D gene: -; J gene: TRBJ1-1; clone size: few; V gene: TRBV14; CDR3 protein: CASSQDTGPFRVEVFF; CDR3 DNA: TGTGCCAGCAGCCAAGATACGGGACCCTTCCGGGTTGAAGTATTCTTT
D gene: TRBD1; J gene: TRBJ2-6; clone size: many; V gene: TRBV11-2; CDR3 protein: CASSLDRAGANVLTF; CDR3 DNA: TGTGCCAGCAGCCTCGACAGGGCTGGGGCCAACGTCCTGACTTTC
D gene: TRBD1; J gene: TRBJ1-1; clone size: many; V gene: TRBV30; CDR3 protein: CAWSKQGAGTEAFF; CDR3 DNA: TGTGCCTGGAGTAAACAGGGGGCCGGGACTGAAGCTTTCTTT